The 13 T cell receptor beta chains reported below all come from one sample, sequenced in a study of T cell responses to AZD1222 COVID-19 vaccine. Generated by immunoSEQ multiplex PCR, the TCRdb table keeps only in-frame clones and is missing some. The data hold 120,000 to 150,000 clones, with about nine tenths observed a single time. Material: peripheral blood, obtained on day 0 of MenACWY control vaccination. The origin of the receptors is an adult in good health.

This clone was picked up a small number of times. This chain uses TRBV28 with TRBJ1-1, with D unclear. CDR3 length: 12 residues. V shed 5 bases and J shed 5 bases, with 9 bases lying between them. CDR1 is MDHEN and CDR2 is SYDVKM in the germline V gene. CDR3 amino acids: CASSEGPTEAFF. Written as DNA, the CDR3 is TGTGCCAGCAGTGAAGGACCGACTGAAGCTTTCTTT. The full variable domain, completed using reference TRBV28 and TRBJ1-1, is DVKVTQSSRYLVKRTGEKVFLECVQDMDHENMFWYRQDPGLGLRLIYFSYDVKMKEKGDIPEGYSVSREKKERFSLILESASTNQTSMYLCASSEGPTEAFFGQGTRLTVV.

V usage is TRBV15 and J usage is TRBJ1-2; D is uncertain. V was pared by 3 bases and J by 8 bases, with 10 bases between. The length of the CDR3 is 12 residues. Germline-derived CDR1 and CDR2 are LNHNV and YYDKDF (reference sequence). The CDR3: CATSRAAGGYTF. The CDR3 DNA follows: TGTGCCACCAGCAGGGCAGCGGGGGGCTACACCTTC. The full variable domain, with the rest looked up from reference TRBV15 and TRBJ1-2, is DAMVIQNPRYQVTQFGKPVTLSCSQTLNHNVMYWYQQKSSQAPKLLFHYYDKDFNNEADTPDNFQSRRPNTSFCFLDIRSPGLGDTAMYLCATSRAAGGYTFGSGTRLTVV.

This rearrangement joins TRBV7-3 to TRBJ2-1, with 7 bases aligning to TRBD2. The J segment lost 3 bases and the V segment lost 5 bases, leaving 7 bases of the junction unmatched. Germline loops: CDR1 SGHTA, CDR2 FQGTGA. This CDR3 comprises 15 residues. Here the CDR3 reads CASSQRASGYNEQFF. The CDR3, as DNA: TGTGCCAGCAGCCAACGGGCTAGCGGCTACAATGAGCAGTTCTTC.

The chain combines TRBV5-4 with TRBJ2-4, with 10 bases aligning to TRBD2. From germline, CDR1 is SGHNT and CDR2 YYREEE (reference sequence). Trimming removed 1 base from V and 6 bases from J; junction bases left unmatched: 7. CDR3 length: 16 residues. This CDR3 reads CASSLRSGGAGNIQYF. The CDR3 DNA is TGTGCCAGCAGCTTGAGAAGCGGGGGGGCCGGAAACATTCAGTACTTC.

This chain joins TRBV5-1 and TRBJ1-6, with 9 bases identical to TRBD1. V gave up 1 base and J gave up 7 bases; unmatched junction bases: 9. Looked up from germline, CDR1 is SGHRS and CDR2 is YFSETQ. The CDR3 has 17 amino acids. The CDR3 DNA sequence: TGCGCCAGCAGCTTGTTCCCGGGACAGGGAAGCAATTCACCCCTCCACTTT. Its protein product is CASSLFPGQGSNSPLHF.

This chain connects TRBV3-1 (or the pseudogene TRBV3-2) to TRBJ1-2; the match to TRBD1 covers 8 bases. The germline gives CDR1 LGHDT, CDR2 YNNKEL (reference sequence). With V trimmed by 5 bases and J by 7 bases, 6 bases remained unmatched. This CDR3 region has 13 residues. The CDR3 bases are TGTGCCAGCAGCTTACAGGGGGTAGGTGGCTACACCTTC. It codes for CASSLQGVGGYTF.

V usage is TRBV5-1 and J usage is TRBJ1-4; D might be TRBD1 (5 bases). V shed 2 bases and J shed 5 bases, with 13 bases lying between them. Germline assignment: CDR1 SGHRS and CDR2 YFSETQ. The CDR3 is made up of 15 amino acids. CDR3 bases: TGCGCCAGCAGCTTCGCCGGGACGGGAAATGAAAAACTGTTTTTT. This encodes CASSFAGTGNEKLFF.

The chain has TRBV28 and TRBJ2-7; 10 positions match TRBD2. V dropped 5 bases and J dropped 3; count of bases not matched to a gene: 1. The CDR3 loop spans 13 amino acids. CDR1 and CDR2 from the germline V gene are MDHEN and SYDVKM. The CDR3: CASSRTSGYEQYF. DNA for the CDR3: TGTGCCAGCAGTCGGACTAGCGGCTACGAGCAGTACTTC.

The table lists this clone with a few counts. The J gene is TRBJ2-1, the V gene TRBV27, with D perhaps matching TRBD2 (7 bases). Looked up from germline, CDR1 is MNHEY and CDR2 is SMNVEV (reference sequence). The V and J ends lost 7 bases and 4 bases respectively, with 17 bases between them. This CDR3 has 15 residues. The CDR3 nucleotides are TGTGCCAGCATCCCGATGGGGGGGGCTTACAATGAGCAGTTCTTC. Translated: CASIPMGGAYNEQFF.

The genes are TRBV9 and TRBJ2-7; no clear D gene. Germline values: CDR1 SGDLS, CDR2 YYNGEE. Deletions cut 4 bases from V and 5 bases from J, with 7 bases between. CDR3 length equals 11 residues. CDR3 region: CASSRGHEQYF. CDR3 sequence (DNA): TGTGCCAGCAGCCGAGGACACGAGCAGTACTTC.

V and J are TRBV18 and TRBJ1-1; D not resolved. The CDR3 covers 15 residues. Germline values: CDR1 KGHSH, CDR2 LQKENI. Trimming stripped 2 bases from V and 1 base from J, with 11 bases between. CDR3 sequence: CASSPSTVGNTEAFF. The CDR3 coding sequence is TGTGCCAGCTCACCATCTACTGTCGGGAACACTGAAGCTTTCTTT. The variable domain in full, with the rest retrieved from reference TRBV18 and TRBJ1-1, is NAGVMQNPRHLVRRRGQEARLRCSPMKGHSHVYWYRQLPEEGLKFMVYLQKENIIDESGMPKERFSAEFPKEGPSILRIQQVVRGDSAAYFCASSPSTVGNTEAFFGQGTRLTVV.

The gene calls are TRBV27 and TRBJ1-1; D is perhaps TRBD1 (5 bases). This CDR3 is 13 amino acids long. Germline V CDR1 and CDR2: MNHEY, SMNVEV (reference sequence). V was pared by 2 bases and J by 5 bases, with 9 bases between. The DNA of the CDR3 is TGTGCCAGCAGTTTAGGGGGGAGGACTGAAGCTTTCTTT. Residues: CASSLGGRTEAFF.

V and J are TRBV11-3 and TRBJ2-7; D gene ambiguous. CDR1 is SGHNT and CDR2 is YENEEA in the germline V gene. CDR3 length: 15 amino acids. The germline V and J ends were trimmed by 0 bases and 4 bases, with 13 bases remaining between them. This CDR3 reads CASSLDVVTVYEQYF. In nucleotides, the CDR3 is TGTGCCAGCAGCTTAGATGTGGTAACCGTGTACGAGCAGTACTTC.